This entry features one T cell receptor (beta chain) sequence. Generated by immunoSEQ multiplex PCR, the TCRdb table keeps only in-frame clones and is missing some. This table has 650,000 to 800,000 clones, more than 80% appearing once. This specimen comes from a study of blood T cell repertoires in COVID-19. Sequencing was carried out using peripheral blood. This TCR was recovered from a woman between 18 and 30 years old with acute or convalescent COVID-19.

CDR3 bases: TGTGCCAGCAGCTTCAGGGGCGGGCAGCCCCAGCATTTT. This encodes CASSFRGGQPQHF. This rearrangement joins TRBV13 to TRBJ1-5; D possibly corresponds to TRBD1 (6 bases). V gave up 3 bases and J gave up 7 bases, with 10 bases separating them. This CDR3 comprises 13 residues. Germline V gives CDR1 PRHDT, CDR2 FYEKMQ (reference sequence).